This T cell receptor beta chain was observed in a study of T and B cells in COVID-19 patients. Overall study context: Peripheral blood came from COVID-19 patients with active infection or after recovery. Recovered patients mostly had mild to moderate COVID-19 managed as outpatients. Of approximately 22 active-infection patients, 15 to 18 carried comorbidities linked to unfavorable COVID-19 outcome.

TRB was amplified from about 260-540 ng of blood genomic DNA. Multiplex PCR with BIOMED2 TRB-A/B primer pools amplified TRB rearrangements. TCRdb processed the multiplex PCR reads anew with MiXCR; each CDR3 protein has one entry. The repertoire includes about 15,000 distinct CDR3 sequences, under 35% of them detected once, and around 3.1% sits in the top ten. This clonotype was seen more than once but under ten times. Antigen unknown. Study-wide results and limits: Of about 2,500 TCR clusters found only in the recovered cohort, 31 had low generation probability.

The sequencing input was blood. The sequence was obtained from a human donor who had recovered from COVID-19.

CDR3 nucleotide sequence: TGTGCCAGCAGTTTATCTCCGGGCTGGGAGACCCAGTACTTC. Protein product: CASSLSPGWETQYF. This chain links TRBV27 with TRBJ2-5; D ambiguous. CDR1 is MNHEY, CDR2 SMNVEV, per germline (reference sequence). CDR3 length equals 14 residues. The ends were cut back, 0 bases at V and 5 bases at J, with 10 bases in the middle.